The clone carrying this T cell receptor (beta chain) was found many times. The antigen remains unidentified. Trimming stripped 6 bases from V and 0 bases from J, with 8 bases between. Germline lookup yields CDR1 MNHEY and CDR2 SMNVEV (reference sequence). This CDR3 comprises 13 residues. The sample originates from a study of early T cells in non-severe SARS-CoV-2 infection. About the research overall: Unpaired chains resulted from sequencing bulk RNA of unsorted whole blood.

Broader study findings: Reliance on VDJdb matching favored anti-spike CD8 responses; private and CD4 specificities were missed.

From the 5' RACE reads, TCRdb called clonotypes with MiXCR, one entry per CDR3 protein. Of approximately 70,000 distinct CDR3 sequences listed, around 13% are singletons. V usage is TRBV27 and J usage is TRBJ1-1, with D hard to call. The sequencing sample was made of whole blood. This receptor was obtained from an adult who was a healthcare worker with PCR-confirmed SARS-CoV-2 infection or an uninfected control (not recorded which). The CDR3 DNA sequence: TGTGCCAGCAGAGGTAACATGAACACTGAAGCTTTCTTT. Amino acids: CASRGNMNTEAFF.